This T cell receptor (beta chain) was identified during a study of T cell responses to AZD1222 COVID-19 vaccine. Study-level findings and limits: Baseline antibody screening turned up just a handful of seropositive AZD1222 recipients. There were mostly white British donors and more females than males, and clonal diversity was possibly underestimated. Nearly half of unique spike-specific TCRs reportedly avoided B.1.351 and B.1.1.7 mutated regions.

Worth noting for this clone: Antigen unknown.

CDR3 length: 16 amino acids. Per germline, CDR1 MDHEN and CDR2 SYDVKM. Trimming took 6 bases from V and 6 from J; bases not matched to a gene: 13. Some clones are missing from TCRdb's copy, which holds only in-frame ones; the method was immunoSEQ multiplex PCR. The repertoire holds approximately 130,000 clones, with 85% as singletons. Source: peripheral blood, taken 28 days after the second dose of the MenACWY control vaccine. The V gene is TRBV28, the J gene TRBJ2-1, with 8 bases that match TRBD1. The source of this sequence is an adult who received the MenACWY meningococcal vaccine as a control. DNA for the CDR3: TGTGCCAGCAGGGATGGACAGGGATCAGCGGGCAATGAGCAGTTCTTC. Amino acid sequence: CASRDGQGSAGNEQFF.